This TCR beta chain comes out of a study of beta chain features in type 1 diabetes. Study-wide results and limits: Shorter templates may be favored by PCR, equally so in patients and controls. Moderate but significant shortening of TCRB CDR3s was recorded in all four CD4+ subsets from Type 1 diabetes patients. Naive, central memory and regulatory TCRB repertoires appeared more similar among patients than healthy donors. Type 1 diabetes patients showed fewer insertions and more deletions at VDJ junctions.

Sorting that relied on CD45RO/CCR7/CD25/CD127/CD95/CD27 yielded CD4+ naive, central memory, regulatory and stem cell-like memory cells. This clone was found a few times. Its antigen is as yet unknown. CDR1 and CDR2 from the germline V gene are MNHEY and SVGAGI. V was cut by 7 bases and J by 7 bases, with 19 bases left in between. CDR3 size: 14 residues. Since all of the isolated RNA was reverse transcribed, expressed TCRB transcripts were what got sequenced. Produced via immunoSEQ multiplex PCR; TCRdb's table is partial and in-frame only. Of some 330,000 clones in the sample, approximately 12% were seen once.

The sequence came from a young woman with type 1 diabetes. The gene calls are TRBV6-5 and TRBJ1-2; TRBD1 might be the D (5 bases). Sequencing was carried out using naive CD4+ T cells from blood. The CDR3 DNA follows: TGTGCCAGCAACGAAGCAGGGAGGACTGGTGGCTACACCTTC. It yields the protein CASNEAGRTGGYTF.